These 19 T cell receptor beta chains originate from one sample sequenced in a study of T cells in tuberculosis (dated by TCRdb to about 2018). The method was the immunoSEQ multiplex PCR assay. The clones in this table, taken by TCRdb from immuneACCESS, are in-frame only. Not every clone is retained; where verified, under half of the shortfall comes from an unresolved V gene, and the cause of the rest is unknown. The sample table contains some 47,000 clones; only one count was recorded for 90% to 95% of them. Of the sample, 6.5% to 9.5% is held by the ten largest clones. Sequencing was carried out using PBMCs. These receptors came from a donor aged 10 to 29 with latent tuberculosis or without tuberculosis infection.

This clone has just a few counts. V gene TRBV5-6 combines with J gene TRBJ2-3; 10 bases map to TRBD2. CDR1 and CDR2 from the germline V gene are SGHDT and YYEEEE. The CDR3 runs to 17 residues. V was clipped by 4 bases and J by 5 bases; unmatched bases: 13. In nucleotides, the CDR3 is TGTGCCAGCAGCGAGCCTCTAGCGGGGGTTTTTGGAGATACGCAGTATTTT. Amino acid sequence: CASSEPLAGVFGDTQYF.

This chain joins TRBV18 and TRBJ2-4; D is possibly TRBD1 (5 bases). Trimming pared 2 bases from V and 2 bases from J, leaving 7 bases between. The CDR3 totals 14 residues. From germline, CDR1 is KGHSH and CDR2 LQKENI. CDR3 sequence reads: CASSPGATKNIQYF. The CDR3, as DNA: TGTGCCAGCTCACCAGGGGCTACCAAAAACATTCAGTACTTC. The complete variable domain, with remaining parts taken from reference TRBV18 and TRBJ2-4, reads NAGVMQNPRHLVRRRGQEARLRCSPMKGHSHVYWYRQLPEEGLKFMVYLQKENIIDESGMPKERFSAEFPKEGPSILRIQQVVRGDSAAYFCASSPGATKNIQYFGAGTRLSVL.

The rearrangement links TRBV12-5 to TRBJ1-5; 7 bases are shared with TRBD1. The CDR3 sequence is 15 residues long. CDR1 and CDR2 (germline): LGHNT, FRNRAP. Germline trimming cut 4 bases from V and 4 bases from J; bases unmatched to any gene: 7. CDR3 sequence reads: CASGWGTDSNQPQHF. The CDR3 bases are TGTGCTAGTGGTTGGGGGACAGATTCTAATCAGCCCCAGCATTTT.

The chain couples TRBV5-1 to TRBJ2-2; TRBD2 aligns across 7 bases. Unmatched junction bases numbered 11, after V lost 4 bases and J lost 5 bases. Germline V gene data show CDR1 as SGHRS and CDR2 as YFSETQ. This CDR3 comprises 16 residues. CDR3 bases: TGCGCCAGCAGCCCCCCGGGCGGGAGCGGAACCGGGGAGCTGTTTTTT. This gives the protein CASSPPGGSGTGELFF.

This chain links TRBV18 with TRBJ2-2; 7 nucleotides agree with TRBD1. The CDR3 length is 16 residues. Germline trimming cut 4 bases from V and 2 bases from J; bases unmatched to any gene: 7. Germline CDR1 is KGHSH and CDR2 is LQKENI. CDR3 in DNA: TGTGCCAGCTCACTCGGACAGGTGGATAACACCGGGGAGCTGTTTTTT. Residues: CASSLGQVDNTGELFF.

The rearrangement uses TRBV7-7 and TRBJ2-3; 7 bases map to TRBD1. The CDR3 is 15 residues long. Per germline, CDR1 SSHAT and CDR2 FNYEAQ (reference sequence). V was clipped by 2 bases and J by 1 base; unmatched bases: 3. CDR3 DNA: TGTGCCAGCAGCTTACTAGACAGGGGCACAGATACGCAGTATTTT. It yields the protein CASSLLDRGTDTQYF.

In DNA form, the CDR3 reads TGTGCCAGCAGCCCTCTACAGGGTCCTTTTTACGAGCAGTACTTC. The encoded protein is CASSPLQGPFYEQYF. This sequence joins TRBV27 and TRBJ2-7; D might be TRBD1 (6 bases). The CDR3 sequence is 15 residues long. V was pared by 6 bases and J by 4 bases, with 19 bases between. CDR1 is MNHEY, CDR2 SMNVEV, per germline (reference sequence).

The chain has TRBV6-1 and TRBJ1-6; 7 bases are a match to TRBD1. The CDR3 is made up of 15 amino acids. Germline V gives CDR1 MNHNS, CDR2 SASEGT. Trimming cost V 5 bases and J 5 bases; bases outside gene matches: 6. In DNA form, the CDR3 reads TGTGCCAGCAGTTCTTGGACAGGCCATAATTCACCCCTCCACTTT. Translation: CASSSWTGHNSPLHF.

The rearrangement joins TRBV30 to TRBJ2-2; D not certain. The length of the CDR3 is 15 residues. Germline CDR1 GTSNPN, CDR2 SVGIG (reference sequence). Trimming left V 2 bases short and J 0 bases short, with 10 bases between. CDR3 sequence (DNA): TGTGCCTGGAGTATAGCCTACGCGAACACCGGGGAGCTGTTTTTT. This translates into CAWSIAYANTGELFF.

The V and J genes are TRBV30 and TRBJ2-1; weak D call: TRBD2 (5 bases). CDR1 and CDR2 from the germline V gene are GTSNPN and SVGIG (reference sequence). CDR3 length equals 12 residues. CDR3 nucleotide sequence: TGTGCGGCCCACGGGGATCGGAATGAGCAGTTCTTC. Protein: CAAHGDRNEQFF.

CDR3 sequence (DNA): TGCAGCGTCGGGACAGGGGGGATGGGCTATGGCTACACCTTC. Translation gives CSVGTGGMGYGYTF. The V call is TRBV29-1, the J call TRBJ1-2, with 11 positions matching TRBD1. Germline V gene lookup returns CDR1 SQVTM and CDR2 ANQGSEA. Trimming cost V 6 bases and J 4 bases; bases outside gene matches: 7. CDR3 length: 14 residues. Filled out from reference TRBV29-1 and TRBJ1-2, the complete variable domain reads SAVISQKPSRDICQRGTSLTIQCQVDSQVTMMFWYRQQPGQSLTLIATANQGSEATYESGFVIDKFPISRPNLTFSTLTVSNMSPEDSSIYLCSVGTGGMGYGYTFGSGTRLTVV.

The V and J genes are TRBV10-3 and TRBJ1-4; a weak D match, TRBD1 (5 bases). CDR1 is ENHRY and CDR2 is SYGVKD in the germline V gene. There are 13 residues in the CDR3. V was trimmed by 0 bases and J by 7 bases, leaving 6 bases between them. The CDR3 DNA reads TGTGCCATCAGTGAGTCGCAGGGTGAAAAACTGTTTTTT. Its translation: CAISESQGEKLFF.

This clone was recorded only once. V is TRBV11-2 and J is TRBJ1-2; 8 nucleotides align to TRBD1. Trimming removed 3 bases from V and 6 bases from J; junction bases left unmatched: 6. Germline CDR1 is SGHAT and CDR2 is FQNNGV. The CDR3 contains 14 residues. The CDR3 region has the DNA TGTGCCAGCAGCTTGGACCAGACAGGGGATGGCTACACCTTC. Its translation: CASSLDQTGDGYTF.

This chain joins TRBV6-4 and TRBJ2-6; D might be TRBD1 (6 bases). With 6 bases removed from V and 4 bases from J, the gap between germline ends came to 10 bases. CDR3 length: 14 amino acids. The germline CDR1 and CDR2 sequences are MRHNA and SNTAGT. The CDR3 DNA follows: TGTGCCAGCAGCTACAGGGTAGGGGCCAACGTCCTGACTTTC. It yields the protein CASSYRVGANVLTF.

V gene TRBV7-9 combines with J gene TRBJ2-7, with a possible D match to TRBD1 (7 bases). CDR1 is SEHNR and CDR2 is FQNEAQ in the germline V gene (reference sequence). CDR3 size: 14 residues. The V gene lost 2 bases and the J gene lost 5 bases, with 13 bases spanning the gap. Here the CDR3 DNA reads TGTGCCAGCAGCTTACAGGGGGGTGAGAACGAGCAGTACTTC. This encodes CASSLQGGENEQYF.

Here the CDR3 reads CASSNQIGLAGITDTQYF. CDR3 in DNA: TGTGCCAGCAGCAATCAAATCGGGCTAGCGGGGATCACAGATACGCAGTATTTT. The gene calls are TRBV7-3 and TRBJ2-3; 9 nucleotides match TRBD2. Germline CDR1 SGHTA, CDR2 FQGTGA. V lost 5 bases, J lost 2 bases, and 14 bases stayed unmatched. The CDR3 sequence is 18 residues long.

The chain has TRBV2 and TRBJ1-2; possible D gene TRBD1, 5 bases. V lost 5 bases and J lost 2, with 9 bases in between. This CDR3 has 13 residues. Germline V gives CDR1 SNHLY, CDR2 FYNNEI. As DNA, the CDR3 is TGTGCCAGCAGTATAGACAGAAACTATGGCTACACCTTC. Its translation is CASSIDRNYGYTF.

The V and J genes are TRBV2 and TRBJ1-5, with TRBD1 matching over 8 bases. The germline V gene has CDR1 SNHLY and CDR2 FYNNEI. V trimming: 6 bases; J trimming: 0 bases; junction bases outside the gene matches: 7. This CDR3 is built from 16 residues. The CDR3 reads CASRGPGQVSNQPQHF. In nucleotides, the CDR3 is TGTGCCAGCAGAGGACCGGGACAGGTTAGCAATCAGCCCCAGCATTTT.

The rearrangement joins TRBV7-3 to TRBJ1-5, with a possible D match to TRBD1 (6 bases). V gave up 8 bases and J gave up 5 bases, with 25 bases separating them. CDR1 is SGHTA and CDR2 is FQGTGA in the germline V gene. The CDR3 consists of 17 residues. CDR3: CASRPGTRPTPDQPQHF. The DNA of the CDR3 is TGTGCCAGCCGACCCGGGACAAGGCCGACCCCAGATCAGCCCCAGCATTTT.